The 14 T cell receptor beta chains below were found in one sample sequenced in a study of shared clonotypes between healthy human individuals (dated by TCRdb to the early 2020s). Library preparation used the immunoSEQ multiplex PCR assay. In TCRdb, the immuneACCESS table is reduced to in-frame sequences with V and J assigned. These tables do not hold every clone; where another copy was compared, an unresolved V gene accounts for under half, and the others remain unexplained. Across this sample there are about 110,000 clones, with around 71% seen only once. The ten largest make up almost 25% of the sample. The sample taken for sequencing was memory CD8+ T cells sorted from blood. Per the publication, the cell subset or site label means: CD45RO+ cells pooled with CCR7-negative TemRA cells. The receptors were sampled from a woman aged 30 to 39 in good health.

Points on this clone: This likely stems from a read error, as it lies one base from a far larger clone. The rearrangement links TRBV6-1 to TRBJ1-4; D may be TRBD1 (5 bases). V shed 2 bases and J shed 3 bases, with 10 bases lying between them. CDR1 and CDR2 (germline): MNHNS, SASEGT. The CDR3 extends over 15 amino acids. The CDR3 protein is CASSETAGSNEKLFF. The CDR3 coding sequence is TGTGCCAGCAGTGAAACCGCAGGGTCTAATGAAAAACTGTTTTTT.

This sequence joins TRBV9 and TRBJ1-2, with TRBD1 as a possible D gene (6 bases). Trimming removed 0 bases at V and 6 bases at J, with 12 bases between. The CDR3 runs to 14 residues. CDR1 is SGDLS and CDR2 is YYNGEE in the germline V gene. The CDR3 DNA reads as TGTGCCAGCAGCGTAGCCAGGGGCGCTCATGGCTACACCTTC. Translating it yields CASSVARGAHGYTF.

This chain links TRBV6-4 with TRBJ2-3; the D gene is possibly TRBD2 (6 bases). The V gene's germline CDR1 is MRHNA and CDR2 SNTAGT. V was trimmed by 2 bases and J by 4 bases, leaving 13 bases between them. The CDR3 runs 15 residues. In DNA, the CDR3 is TGTGCCAGCAGTGACGGGGGAGGAGGATCAGATACGCAGTATTTT. Its protein is CASSDGGGGSDTQYF.

The table lists this clone with a count of one. The V gene is TRBV5-1, the J gene TRBJ2-7; TRBD2 matches 10 bases. Germline assignment: CDR1 SGHRS and CDR2 YFSETQ. Trimming took 4 bases from V and 5 from J; bases not matched to a gene: 21. The CDR3 totals 19 residues. DNA for the CDR3: TGCGCCAGCAGCCCCACCCGTTCCGGTGCTAGCGGGAGATATAACGAGCAGTACTTC. This encodes CASSPTRSGASGRYNEQYF.

The chain couples TRBV30 to TRBJ1-3; D may be TRBD1 (6 bases). Trimming removed 1 base from V and 0 bases from J, with 16 bases in between. Per germline, CDR1 GTSNPN and CDR2 SVGIG (reference sequence). This CDR3 has 17 amino acids. CDR3 protein: CAWSAREGEISGNTIYF. DNA for the CDR3: TGTGCCTGGAGTGCCCGTGAGGGGGAAATCTCTGGAAACACCATATATTTT. The whole variable domain, filled in from reference TRBV30 and TRBJ1-3, reads SQTIHQWPATLVQPVGSPLSLECTVEGTSNPNLYWYRQAAGRGLQLLFYSVGIGQISSEVPQNLSASRPQDRQFILSSKKLLLSDSGFYLCAWSAREGEISGNTIYFGEGSWLTVV.

The rearrangement joins TRBV2 to TRBJ2-7, with 7 bases matching TRBD1. This CDR3 region has 17 residues. V trimming: 1 base; J trimming: 1 base; junction bases outside the gene matches: 10. The germline V gene has CDR1 SNHLY and CDR2 FYNNEI. CDR3 protein: CASSEGTEGQASYEQYF. The CDR3, as DNA: TGTGCCAGCAGTGAAGGGACGGAAGGACAGGCTTCCTACGAGCAGTACTTC.

The chain joins TRBV28 to TRBJ1-2; D is unresolved. Trimming removed 1 base at V and 0 bases at J, with 18 bases between. Germline V gene data show CDR1 as MDHEN and CDR2 as SYDVKM. This CDR3 contains 18 residues. CDR3 in amino acids: CASSLLSAHETANYGYTF. The CDR3 DNA follows: TGTGCCAGCAGTTTATTAAGTGCGCACGAGACTGCTAACTATGGCTACACCTTC.

This chain links TRBV21-1 with TRBJ2-7; TRBD2, the D gene given by the table, was not confirmed from the DNA. TRBV21-1 is an annotated pseudogene. The CDR3 is made up of 15 amino acids. In DNA form, the CDR3 reads TGTGCCAGCAGCTTGGATTTGCGGGGACGCTACGAGCAGTACTTC. Amino acid sequence: CASSLDLRGRYEQYF.

The V and J genes are TRBV7-9 and TRBJ2-5; D might be TRBD1 (6 bases). The V end lost 5 bases, the J end lost 5 bases, and 15 bases lay between the germline ends. The CDR3 contains 14 residues. From germline, CDR1 is SEHNR and CDR2 FQNEAQ (reference sequence). CDR3 sequence (DNA): TGTGCCAGCAGCCCGCGACAGGAGACGGAGACCCAGTACTTC. This gives the protein CASSPRQETETQYF.

The chain carries TRBV14 and TRBJ2-7; D possibly corresponds to TRBD1 (5 bases). Trimming removed 3 bases from V and 0 bases from J, with 15 bases in between. Germline V gene lookup returns CDR1 SGHDN and CDR2 FVKESK. This CDR3 is 16 amino acids long. The CDR3: CASSHGPKTASYEQYF. DNA of the CDR3: TGTGCCAGCAGCCATGGACCCAAGACAGCCTCCTACGAGCAGTACTTC. The variable domain in full, completed from reference TRBV14 and TRBJ2-7, reads EAGVTQFPSHSVIEKGQTVTLRCDPISGHDNLYWYRRVMGKEIKFLLHFVKESKQDESGMPNNRFLAERTGGTYSTLKVQPAELEDSGVYFCASSHGPKTASYEQYFGPGTRLTVT.

The V and J genes are TRBV6-1 and TRBJ2-2; D gene unclear. Trimming removed 3 bases from V and 2 bases from J, with 16 bases in between. Germline loops: CDR1 MNHNS, CDR2 SASEGT. The CDR3 contains 17 residues. In nucleotides, the CDR3 is TGTGCCAGCAGTGAGCTACCCTCATATCTTAACACCGGGGAGCTGTTTTTT. Translated: CASSELPSYLNTGELFF.

The genes are TRBV7-2 and TRBJ2-7; D is possibly TRBD2 (5 bases). Per the germline V gene, CDR1 is SGHTA and CDR2 is FQGNSA. Trimming cost V 0 bases and J 2 bases, with 8 bases left between them. This CDR3 has 14 amino acids. In DNA, the CDR3 is TGTGCCAGCAGCTTAGCGCCGCGGGCCTACGAGCAGTACTTC. As protein: CASSLAPRAYEQYF.

V and J are TRBV23-1 and TRBJ1-1, with D perhaps matching TRBD1 (5 bases). TRBV23-1 qualifies as an ORF whose function is uncertain. The CDR3 spans 17 residues. V shed 6 bases and J shed 1 base, with 21 bases lying between them. This CDR3 reads CASRSGSLSQGNTEAFF. CDR3 sequence (DNA): TGCGCCAGCAGATCGGGATCCCTATCGCAGGGGAACACTGAAGCTTTCTTT.

J is TRBJ2-3 and V is TRBV6-6; TRBD2 aligns across 7 bases. The trim removed 4 bases at V and 2 bases at J, leaving 9 bases unmatched. Germline assignment: CDR1 MNHNY and CDR2 SVGAGI (reference sequence). This CDR3 comprises 16 residues. CDR3 nucleotides: TGTGCCAGCAGTTTAGAGCCTAGCGGAAACACAGATACGCAGTATTTT. Translation gives CASSLEPSGNTDTQYF.